The present entry profiles one TCR beta chain with its context. These data belong to a study of shared clonotypes between healthy human individuals. The CDR3 is made up of 15 amino acids. Germline V gene data show CDR1 as SEHNR and CDR2 as FQNEAQ (reference sequence). The V and J ends lost 5 bases and 10 bases, in that order; junction bases with no gene match: 12. TCRdb's copy holds only in-frame clones and misses some; the assay was immunoSEQ multiplex PCR. Here the sample spans over a million clones, around 78% being singletons. Sequenced input: memory CD4+ T cells from PBMCs. Documented subset: CD45RA-negative fraction. The receptor was derived from a young man in good health. Some clones in this sample may be carry-over from other donors' samples. This chain uses TRBV7-9 with TRBJ2-1; 9 bases are shared with TRBD2. The CDR3 DNA sequence: TGTGCCAGCAGCATTCAGCGGGGGGCGCCTGGGGAGCAGTTCTTC. This gives the protein CASSIQRGAPGEQFF. Variable domain in full (rest from reference TRBV7-9 and TRBJ2-1): DTGVSQNPRHKITKRGQNVTFRCDPISEHNRLYWYRQTLGQGPEFLTYFQNEAQLEKSRLLSDRFSAERPKGSFSTLEIQRTEQGDSAMYLCASSIQRGAPGEQFFGPGTRLTVL.